This T cell receptor (beta chain) was documented in a study of glioma-infiltrating T cells after dendritic cell vaccination (dated by TCRdb to the mid-2010s). With respect to the entire study: The cohort comprised around 15 glioblastoma patients from Phase I and II dendritic cell vaccination trials, 9 newly diagnosed and 6 with recurrent disease. To make the vaccine, monocyte-derived dendritic cells were cultured for about seven days with IL-4 and GM-CSF and then pulsed overnight with autologous tumor lysate. Tumor-infiltrating lymphocyte content was quantified and tumor and blood repertoires were compared in dendritic cell-vaccinated glioblastoma patients by deep sequencing of TCR beta CDR3 regions. Autologous tumor lysate-pulsed dendritic cell vaccination was administered to the patients between about 2003 and 2013. Each patient was given three intradermal dendritic cell vaccine injections, spaced two weeks apart, in the arm below the axilla. TCR sequencing metrics, including TIL content and tumor-blood repertoire overlap, were correlated with survival after dendritic cell vaccination.

The V end gives up 5 bases and the J end 10 bases, leaving 4 bases in the junction not matched to a gene. The germline V gene yields SGHTA for CDR1 and FQGTGA for CDR2. Taken from cysteine to phenylalanine, the CDR3 has 12 residues. CDR3 DNA only is kept here, 36 bases in frame from base 1. Using the immunoSEQ assay, TCRB CDR3 regions were amplified from 2 micrograms of genomic DNA, or from all available DNA when less than that was on hand. The multiplex PCR employed 60 forward primers targeting TCR V beta segments and 13 reverse primers targeting J beta segments. To estimate reads per starting template, synthetic control templates were spiked into each sample at limiting dilution. The Illumina HiSeq System generated sequencing reads of 87 bp. Processing in the source paper ran as follows. PCR and sequencing errors were removed by a nearest neighbor algorithm that merged closely related sequences. TCR overlap was defined as the percentage of unique tumor TCR beta sequences that were also found in the peripheral blood of the same patient. Held by TCRdb, this immuneACCESS table contains in-frame sequences only and omits some clones. Under half of the omission traces to an unresolved V gene where checked; the cause of the rest is unknown. The V and J calls and the clone size are those of that table, but D and trimming were determined from the DNA. The sample includes 40,000 or so clones, with roughly 79% observed a single time. 7.8% of the sample belongs to the ten largest clones.

What the study reported, not specific to this receptor: The three-group TCR overlap response model was described as speculative and requiring prospective validation. TCR clonality showed no direct relationship with survival, which suggests that a diverse polyclonal response may be important. The cohort was small and heterogeneous, and full blood and tumor sets were available for few patients, with initial-recurrent tumor pairs available for even fewer patients. After dendritic cell vaccination, a higher estimated pretreatment TIL content predicted longer time to progression and overall survival.

Patients were selected on the basis of adequate residual fresh-frozen tumor tissue and more than two years of available survival data. None of the glioblastoma patients carried an isocitrate dehydrogenase mutation, although molecular status otherwise varied. PBMC were collected before vaccination, two weeks after the third vaccination, and at tumor progression if tumor progression occurred. Genomic DNA was extracted with the Qiagen DNeasy Blood extraction Kit. This clone was found once. Its antigen is still unknown. One base away there is no much larger clone; base qualities are not given. The sequenced sample was blood, obtained before dendritic cell vaccination. The chain joins TRBV7-3 to TRBJ2-1; TRBD2 agrees with 8 junctional bases. This sequence was found in a human donor with glioblastoma. The CDR3: CASSIGGGEQFF. The DNA is as follows: TGTGCCAGCAGCATCGGGGGGGGAGAGCAGTTCTTC. With the portions outside the CDR3 filled from the reference TRBV7-3 and TRBJ2-1 genes, the complete variable region becomes GAGVSQTPSNKVTEKGKYVELRCDPISGHTALYWYRQSLGQGPEFLIYFQGTGAADDSGLPNDRFFAVRPEGSVSTLKIQRTERGDSAVYLCASSIGGGEQFFGPGTRLTVL.